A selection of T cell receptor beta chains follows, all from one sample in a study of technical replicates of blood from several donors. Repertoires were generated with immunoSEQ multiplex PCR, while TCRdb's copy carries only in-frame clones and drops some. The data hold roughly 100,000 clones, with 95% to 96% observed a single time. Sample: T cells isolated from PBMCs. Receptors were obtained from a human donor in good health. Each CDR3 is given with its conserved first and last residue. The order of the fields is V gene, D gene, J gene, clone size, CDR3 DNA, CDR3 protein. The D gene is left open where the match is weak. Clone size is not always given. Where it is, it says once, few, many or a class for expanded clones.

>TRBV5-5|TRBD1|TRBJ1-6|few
TGTGCCAGTCTGACCACAGGGGACAGCTCCTATAATTCACCCCTCCACTTT
CASLTTGDSSYNSPLHF
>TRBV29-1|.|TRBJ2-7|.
TGCAGCGTGGGGGGAGAGCACTACGAGCAGTACTTC
CSVGGEHYEQYF
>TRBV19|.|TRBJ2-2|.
TGTGCCAGTATAGGGATGGAAGGGGGAGCTTTGAACACCGGGGAGCTGTTTTTT
CASIGMEGGALNTGELFF
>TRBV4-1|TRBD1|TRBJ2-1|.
TGCGCCAGCAGCCAGGAGATCAGACAGGGTATTTACAATGAGCAGTTCTTC
CASSQEIRQGIYNEQFF
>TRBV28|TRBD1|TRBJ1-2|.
TGTGCCAGCAGTTTGGACAGGGGGCGCCGGAACTATGGCTACACCTTC
CASSLDRGRRNYGYTF
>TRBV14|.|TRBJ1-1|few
TGTGCCAGCAGCCCCAGGGGCCCCCGGGTGAACACTGAAGCTTTCTTT
CASSPRGPRVNTEAFF
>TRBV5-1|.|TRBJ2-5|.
TGCGCCAGCAGGCGGAGCCAAGAGACCCAGTACTTC
CASRRSQETQYF
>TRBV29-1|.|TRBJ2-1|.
TGCAGCGTTGAGCTGCTAGCCAATGAGCAGTTCTTC
CSVELLANEQFF
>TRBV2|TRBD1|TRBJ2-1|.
TGTGCCAGCAGAGCCGGGACAGGGAGCCATGAGCAGTTCTTC
CASRAGTGSHEQFF
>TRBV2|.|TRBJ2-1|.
TGTGCCAGCAGTGCGGGCAGGGAAATCTACAATGAGCAGTTCTTC
CASSAGREIYNEQFF
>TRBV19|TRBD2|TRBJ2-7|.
TGTGCCAGTAGTATCGAGGCGGGAGGAAGGGACGAGCAGTACTTC
CASSIEAGGRDEQYF
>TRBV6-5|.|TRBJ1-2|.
TGTGCCAGCAGCCCCGGGGGAGGCCTAGACTATGGCTACACCTTC
CASSPGGGLDYGYTF
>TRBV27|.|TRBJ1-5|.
TGTGCCAGCACAATGAGGGTGGGTTATCAGCCCCAGCATTTT
CASTMRVGYQPQHF
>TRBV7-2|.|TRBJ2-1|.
TGTGCCAGCAGCTCCGCCCGGGGGTCCTACAATGAGCAGTTCTTC
CASSSARGSYNEQFF
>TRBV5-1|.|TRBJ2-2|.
TGCGCCAGCAGCTTGAGCGACACCGGGGAGCTGTTTTTT
CASSLSDTGELFF
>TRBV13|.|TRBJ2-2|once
TGTGCCAGCAGTGAGAGCAAAACCGGGGAGCTGTTTTTT
CASSESKTGELFF
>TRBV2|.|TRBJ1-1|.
TGTGCCAGCAGTACAGGACGCACTGAAGCTTTCTTT
CASSTGRTEAFF
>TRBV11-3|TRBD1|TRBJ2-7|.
TGTGCCAGCAGCTCCATGGGACAGATCTACGAGCAGTACTTC
CASSSMGQIYEQYF
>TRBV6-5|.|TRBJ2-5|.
TGTGCCAGCAGGGGACAAGCGCTTGAGACCCAGTACTTC
CASRGQALETQYF
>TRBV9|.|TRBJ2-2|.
TGTGCCAGCAGCGTATCCGGGAACACCGGGGAGCTGTTTTTT
CASSVSGNTGELFF